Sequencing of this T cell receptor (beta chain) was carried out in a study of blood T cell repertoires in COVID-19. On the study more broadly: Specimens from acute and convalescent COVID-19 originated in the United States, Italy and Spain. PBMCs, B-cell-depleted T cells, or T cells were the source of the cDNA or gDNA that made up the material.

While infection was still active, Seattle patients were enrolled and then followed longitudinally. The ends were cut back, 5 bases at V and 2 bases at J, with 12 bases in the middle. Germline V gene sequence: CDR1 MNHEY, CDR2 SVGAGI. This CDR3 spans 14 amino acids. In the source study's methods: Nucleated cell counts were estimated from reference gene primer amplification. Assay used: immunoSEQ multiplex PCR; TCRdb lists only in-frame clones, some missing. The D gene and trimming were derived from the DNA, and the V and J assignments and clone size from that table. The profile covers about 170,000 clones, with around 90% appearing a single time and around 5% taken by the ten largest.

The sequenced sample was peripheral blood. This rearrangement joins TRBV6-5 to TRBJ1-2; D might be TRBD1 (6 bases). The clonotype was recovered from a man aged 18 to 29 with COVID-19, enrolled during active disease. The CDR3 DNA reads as TGTGCCAGCAGTACGCAGGGGACGAACTATGGCTACACCTTC. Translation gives CASSTQGTNYGYTF.